A selection of T cell receptor beta chains follows, all from one sample in a study of blood T cell repertoires in COVID-19. TCRdb keeps only in-frame clones here, not all; method: immunoSEQ multiplex PCR. Among some 300,000 clones listed, 90% were seen once. Sequencing input: peripheral blood. These receptors all come from a woman between 35 and 50 years old with COVID-19, enrolled during active disease. Each CDR3 is given with its conserved first and last residue. D genes are given only for firm matches. Size tells how often a clone was seen (once, few, many) or the class of an expanded clone, and some rows leave it out.

clone size: -; J gene: TRBJ1-2; V gene: TRBV2; D gene: -; CDR3 protein: CASSEFAENYGYTF; CDR3 DNA: TGTGCCAGCAGTGAATTTGCAGAAAACTATGGCTACACCTTC
clone size: -; J gene: TRBJ2-3; V gene: TRBV9; D gene: -; CDR3 protein: CASSVVGTETQYF; CDR3 DNA: TGTGCCAGCAGCGTAGTCGGAACGGAGACGCAGTATTTT
clone size: -; J gene: TRBJ2-7; V gene: TRBV9; D gene: -; CDR3 protein: CASSSGITYEQYF; CDR3 DNA: TGTGCCAGCAGCTCAGGGATAACCTACGAGCAGTACTTC
clone size: once; J gene: TRBJ1-3; V gene: TRBV24-1; D gene: -; CDR3 protein: CATSDLWGAGNTIYF; CDR3 DNA: TGTGCCACCAGTGATTTGTGGGGAGCTGGAAACACCATATATTTT
clone size: -; J gene: TRBJ1-2; V gene: TRBV6-2/TRBV6-3; D gene: -; CDR3 protein: CASSYWAGQSVHGYTF; CDR3 DNA: TGTGCCAGCAGTTACTGGGCTGGACAAAGCGTCCATGGCTACACCTTC
clone size: -; J gene: TRBJ2-7; V gene: TRBV28; D gene: -; CDR3 protein: CASSRPEDYEQYF; CDR3 DNA: TGTGCCAGCAGTCGTCCGGAGGACTACGAGCAGTACTTC
clone size: -; J gene: TRBJ1-1; V gene: TRBV2; D gene: -; CDR3 protein: CASRARHTEAFF; CDR3 DNA: TGTGCCAGCAGGGCCCGCCACACTGAAGCTTTCTTT
clone size: -; J gene: TRBJ1-5; V gene: TRBV19; D gene: TRBD1; CDR3 protein: CASSMDRRGNQPQHF; CDR3 DNA: TGTGCCAGTAGTATGGACAGGAGAGGTAATCAGCCCCAGCATTTT
clone size: -; J gene: TRBJ1-1; V gene: TRBV5-6; D gene: TRBD1; CDR3 protein: CASSARQGVGTEAFF; CDR3 DNA: TGTGCCAGCAGCGCCCGACAGGGAGTAGGCACTGAAGCTTTCTTT
clone size: -; J gene: TRBJ1-2; V gene: TRBV5-1; D gene: -; CDR3 protein: CASSPDQGGYTF; CDR3 DNA: TGCGCCAGCAGCCCTGACCAGGGAGGCTACACCTTC
clone size: once; J gene: TRBJ2-1; V gene: TRBV15; D gene: TRBD1; CDR3 protein: CATSISGTGGKEQFF; CDR3 DNA: TGTGCCACCAGCATTTCCGGGACAGGGGGGAAGGAGCAGTTCTTC
clone size: -; J gene: TRBJ1-4; V gene: TRBV25-1; D gene: TRBD1; CDR3 protein: CASSVRGTDNEKLFF; CDR3 DNA: TGTGCCAGCAGTGTTCGGGGGACAGACAATGAAAAACTGTTTTTT
clone size: -; J gene: TRBJ1-4; V gene: TRBV30; D gene: TRBD1; CDR3 protein: CAWSDGTGTEKLFF; CDR3 DNA: TGTGCCTGGAGCGACGGGACAGGGACGGAAAAACTGTTTTTT
clone size: -; J gene: TRBJ2-7; V gene: TRBV29-1; D gene: -; CDR3 protein: CSVETAYEQYF; CDR3 DNA: TGCAGCGTTGAAACGGCCTACGAGCAGTACTTC
clone size: -; J gene: TRBJ2-5; V gene: TRBV5-1; D gene: TRBD2; CDR3 protein: CASSPGLAGDLYEAQYF; CDR3 DNA: TGCGCCAGCAGCCCTGGACTAGCGGGGGACCTTTACGAGGCCCAGTACTTC
clone size: -; J gene: TRBJ2-1; V gene: TRBV15; D gene: TRBD2; CDR3 protein: CATSRVSFAGGIGEQFF; CDR3 DNA: TGTGCCACCAGCAGAGTTTCCTTTGCGGGAGGCATCGGTGAGCAGTTCTTC
clone size: -; J gene: TRBJ2-2; V gene: TRBV6-4; D gene: -; CDR3 protein: CASSETNTGELFF; CDR3 DNA: TGTGCCAGCAGTGAGACAAACACCGGGGAGCTGTTTTTT
clone size: -; J gene: TRBJ2-5; V gene: TRBV11-2; D gene: TRBD1; CDR3 protein: CASSSGTGGSETQYF; CDR3 DNA: TGTGCCAGCAGCTCCGGGACAGGGGGCTCGGAGACCCAGTACTTC
clone size: -; J gene: TRBJ2-2; V gene: TRBV3-1/TRBV3-2; D gene: TRBD1; CDR3 protein: CASSQDLGQGDTGELFF; CDR3 DNA: TGTGCCAGCAGCCAAGACCTTGGACAGGGAGACACCGGGGAGCTGTTTTTT
clone size: once; J gene: TRBJ2-7; V gene: TRBV19; D gene: -; CDR3 protein: CVSSIDLWNTREQYF; CDR3 DNA: TGTGTCAGTAGTATAGATCTCTGGAATACCAGGGAGCAGTACTTC
clone size: -; J gene: TRBJ1-3; V gene: TRBV4-3; D gene: TRBD1; CDR3 protein: CASSQGQTGGNTIYF; CDR3 DNA: TGCGCCAGCAGCCAAGGCCAGACAGGGGGTAACACCATATATTTT
clone size: -; J gene: TRBJ1-5; V gene: TRBV19; D gene: -; CDR3 protein: CASDSQGANQPQHF; CDR3 DNA: TGTGCCAGTGACTCACAGGGAGCAAATCAGCCCCAGCATTTT
clone size: -; J gene: TRBJ1-3; V gene: TRBV15; D gene: TRBD1; CDR3 protein: CATSRDAPDRSSGNTIYF; CDR3 DNA: TGTGCCACCAGCAGAGATGCCCCGGACAGGAGCTCTGGAAACACCATATATTTT
clone size: few; J gene: TRBJ2-3; V gene: TRBV10-3; D gene: -; CDR3 protein: CAISESTERISDTQYF; CDR3 DNA: TGTGCCATCAGTGAGTCTACAGAGCGGATTTCCGATACGCAGTATTTT
clone size: -; J gene: TRBJ2-2; V gene: TRBV7-6; D gene: TRBD2; CDR3 protein: CASSPAGLPYTGELFF; CDR3 DNA: TGTGCCAGCAGCCCCGCGGGACTACCTTACACCGGGGAGCTGTTTTTT
clone size: -; J gene: TRBJ2-5; V gene: TRBV12-3/TRBV12-4; D gene: -; CDR3 protein: CASSWRETQYF; CDR3 DNA: TGTGCCAGCAGTTGGAGGGAGACCCAGTACTTC
clone size: -; J gene: TRBJ1-1; V gene: TRBV5-6; D gene: -; CDR3 protein: CASSLAPGRPTEAFF; CDR3 DNA: TGTGCCAGCAGCTTGGCTCCAGGGCGACCCACTGAAGCTTTCTTT